The rows below give T cell receptor beta chains drawn from one sample of a study of T-cell reconstitution after alpha-beta-depleted transplantation in children. TCRdb recomputed calls from the PCR reads with MiXCR, one row per CDR3 protein. This sample yields hundreds of thousands of distinct CDR3 sequences, of which approximately 15% are seen a single time; roughly 5% belongs to the top ten. The sample was PBMCs, mostly from graft donor cells, taken 360 days after TCRalphabeta/CD19-depleted stem cell transplant. The receptors shown here come from a male patient between 5 and 17 years old who had a stem cell transplant for acute lymphoblastic leukemia, so the T cells may come from the graft donor. The CDR3 runs from the conserved cysteine through the conserved F or W. Fields, in order: J gene, clone size, V gene, D gene, CDR3 protein, CDR3 DNA. A D gene is named only where the DNA matches it firmly. Clone size is given for some rows only: seen once, a few or many times, or a class if the clone is expanded.

J gene: TRBJ1-4
clone size: NA
V gene: TRBV19
D gene: NA
CDR3 protein: CASKPWDSGGEKLFF
CDR3 DNA: TGTGCCAGTAAGCCCTGGGACTCCGGAGGGGAAAAACTGTTTTTT

J gene: TRBJ2-1
clone size: few
V gene: TRBV28
D gene: NA
CDR3 protein: CASSSAEQFF
CDR3 DNA: TGTGCCAGCAGTTCCGCTGAGCAGTTCTTC

J gene: TRBJ2-2
clone size: few
V gene: TRBV7-3
D gene: NA
CDR3 protein: CASSLMSGGSGELFF
CDR3 DNA: TGTGCCAGCAGCTTAATGAGTGGCGGGTCCGGGGAGCTGTTTTTT

J gene: TRBJ2-5
clone size: few
V gene: TRBV6-5
D gene: TRBD2
CDR3 protein: CASSHGPGRRETQYF
CDR3 DNA: TGTGCCAGCAGTCACGGGCCCGGGAGGCGAGAGACCCAGTACTTC

J gene: TRBJ2-1
clone size: NA
V gene: TRBV13
D gene: TRBD1
CDR3 protein: CASSSTGERVYNEQFF
CDR3 DNA: TGTGCCAGCAGCTCTACAGGGGAACGAGTCTACAATGAGCAGTTCTTC

J gene: TRBJ2-2
clone size: many
V gene: TRBV29-1
D gene: TRBD1
CDR3 protein: CSGGGPGQGFGGELFF
CDR3 DNA: TGCAGCGGCGGAGGCCCGGGACAGGGATTCGGCGGGGAGCTGTTTTTT

J gene: TRBJ2-7
clone size: many
V gene: TRBV12-3/TRBV12-4
D gene: TRBD2
CDR3 protein: CASSLYSGRAHEQYF
CDR3 DNA: TGTGCCAGCAGTCTCTATAGCGGGAGGGCCCACGAGCAGTACTTC

J gene: TRBJ2-1
clone size: many
V gene: TRBV5-4
D gene: TRBD2
CDR3 protein: CASSISGFTYNEQFF
CDR3 DNA: TGTGCCAGCAGCATTAGCGGGTTTACCTACAATGAGCAGTTCTTC

J gene: TRBJ2-2
clone size: NA
V gene: TRBV27
D gene: NA
CDR3 protein: CASSLSIGLTSNTGELFF
CDR3 DNA: TGTGCCAGCAGTTTATCAATAGGGCTCACCTCGAACACCGGGGAGCTGTTTTTT

J gene: TRBJ1-2
clone size: NA
V gene: TRBV4-2
D gene: TRBD1
CDR3 protein: CASSGDSSPYGYTF
CDR3 DNA: TGTGCCAGCAGCGGGGACAGCAGTCCCTATGGCTACACCTTC

J gene: TRBJ2-1
clone size: few
V gene: TRBV11-2
D gene: TRBD2
CDR3 protein: CASSAGGLAGLGSNEQFF
CDR3 DNA: TGTGCCAGCAGCGCAGGGGGACTAGCGGGGCTCGGTTCTAATGAGCAGTTCTTC

J gene: TRBJ1-1
clone size: once
V gene: TRBV30
D gene: TRBD1
CDR3 protein: CAWSSQPGQQAFF
CDR3 DNA: TGTGCCTGGAGTTCCCAGCCGGGACAGCAAGCTTTCTTT

J gene: TRBJ1-1
clone size: NA
V gene: TRBV12-3/TRBV12-4
D gene: TRBD1
CDR3 protein: CASSLTGGRAFF
CDR3 DNA: TGTGCCAGCAGTCTTACAGGGGGACGGGCTTTCTTT

J gene: TRBJ2-7
clone size: NA
V gene: TRBV29-1
D gene: NA
CDR3 protein: CSVSVAFIGIRYEQYF
CDR3 DNA: TGCAGCGTTTCGGTTGCTTTTATTGGGATCCGATACGAGCAGTACTTC

J gene: TRBJ2-3
clone size: few
V gene: TRBV12-3/TRBV12-4
D gene: NA
CDR3 protein: CASSLKVGSTDTQYF
CDR3 DNA: TGTGCCAGCAGTTTAAAGGTTGGATCCACAGATACGCAGTATTTT

J gene: TRBJ2-2
clone size: NA
V gene: TRBV3-1
D gene: TRBD2
CDR3 protein: CASSLPRTSGLTGELFF
CDR3 DNA: TGTGCCAGCAGTCTCCCCCGGACTAGCGGGCTCACCGGGGAGCTGTTTTTT

J gene: TRBJ2-7
clone size: NA
V gene: TRBV7-9
D gene: TRBD2
CDR3 protein: CASSSSGALGSEQYF
CDR3 DNA: TGTGCCAGCAGCTCTAGCGGGGCCCTAGGGAGCGAGCAGTACTTC

J gene: TRBJ2-2
clone size: few
V gene: TRBV6-5
D gene: TRBD1
CDR3 protein: CASSSPLTGSTGELFF
CDR3 DNA: TGTGCCAGCAGTTCCCCCTTGACAGGGTCAACCGGGGAGCTGTTTTTT

J gene: TRBJ2-4
clone size: NA
V gene: TRBV5-1
D gene: TRBD2
CDR3 protein: CASSLGGLAGVNIQYF
CDR3 DNA: TGCGCCAGCAGCTTAGGAGGGCTAGCGGGGGTGAACATTCAGTACTTC

J gene: TRBJ1-6
clone size: few
V gene: TRBV20-1
D gene: NA
CDR3 protein: CSARRDPIGNSPLHF
CDR3 DNA: TGCAGTGCAAGGAGGGACCCCATCGGTAATTCACCCCTCCACTTT

J gene: TRBJ2-3
clone size: NA
V gene: TRBV27
D gene: NA
CDR3 protein: CASSLSDSFTDTQYF
CDR3 DNA: TGTGCCAGCAGTTTAAGTGACTCATTCACAGATACGCAGTATTTT

J gene: TRBJ2-1
clone size: few
V gene: TRBV5-1
D gene: TRBD2
CDR3 protein: CASSFVLAGSNEQFF
CDR3 DNA: TGCGCCAGTTCATTCGTTCTAGCGGGAAGCAATGAGCAGTTCTTC

J gene: TRBJ2-3
clone size: NA
V gene: TRBV20-1
D gene: NA
CDR3 protein: CSARDWDSSTDTQYF
CDR3 DNA: TGCAGTGCTAGAGATTGGGATTCTAGCACAGATACGCAGTATTTT

J gene: TRBJ2-5
clone size: few
V gene: TRBV4-1
D gene: TRBD1
CDR3 protein: CASSQGHFGTGQETQYF
CDR3 DNA: TGCGCCAGCAGCCAAGGCCATTTCGGGACAGGACAAGAGACCCAGTACTTC

J gene: TRBJ2-3
clone size: NA
V gene: TRBV27
D gene: NA
CDR3 protein: CASRGEMFKADTQYF
CDR3 DNA: TGTGCCAGCAGGGGGGAGATGTTTAAGGCAGATACGCAGTATTTT

J gene: TRBJ2-3
clone size: few
V gene: TRBV2
D gene: NA
CDR3 protein: CASSDPGRDTQYF
CDR3 DNA: TGTGCCAGCAGTGACCCCGGACGGGATACGCAGTATTTT

J gene: TRBJ2-5
clone size: few
V gene: TRBV5-1
D gene: NA
CDR3 protein: CASSPYSSRRETQYF
CDR3 DNA: TGCGCCAGCAGCCCTTACTCCTCCAGGAGGGAGACCCAGTACTTC

J gene: TRBJ1-2
clone size: NA
V gene: TRBV7-9
D gene: NA
CDR3 protein: CASGDSPWRTF
CDR3 DNA: TGTGCCAGCGGCGACAGCCCCTGGCGAACCTTC

J gene: TRBJ2-3
clone size: once
V gene: TRBV7-6
D gene: TRBD2
CDR3 protein: CASSLEAGVFGHTQYF
CDR3 DNA: TGTGCCAGCAGCTTAGAAGCGGGAGTTTTCGGGCATACGCAGTATTTT

J gene: TRBJ2-2
clone size: few
V gene: TRBV18
D gene: TRBD2
CDR3 protein: CASSPLTSGSHTGELFF
CDR3 DNA: TGTGCCAGCTCACCCCTCACTAGCGGGAGCCACACCGGGGAGCTGTTTTTT

J gene: TRBJ2-2
clone size: NA
V gene: TRBV7-9
D gene: TRBD1
CDR3 protein: CASKTGTGSSGELFF
CDR3 DNA: TGTGCCAGCAAAACCGGGACAGGGTCGTCCGGGGAGCTGTTTTTT

J gene: TRBJ1-5
clone size: NA
V gene: TRBV4-1
D gene: NA
CDR3 protein: CASSQVGGSNQPQHF
CDR3 DNA: TGCGCCAGCAGCCAAGTGGGGGGGAGCAATCAGCCCCAGCATTTT

J gene: TRBJ2-2
clone size: few
V gene: TRBV9
D gene: NA
CDR3 protein: CASSAFTLASKNTGELFF
CDR3 DNA: TGTGCCAGCAGCGCCTTTACGCTAGCGTCGAAGAACACCGGGGAGCTGTTTTTT

J gene: TRBJ2-7
clone size: few
V gene: TRBV11-2
D gene: TRBD1
CDR3 protein: CASSSLRGQGHYEQYF
CDR3 DNA: TGTGCCAGCAGCTCTCTCCGTGGACAGGGTCACTACGAGCAGTACTTC

J gene: TRBJ2-1
clone size: NA
V gene: TRBV27
D gene: NA
CDR3 protein: CASRISIEQFF
CDR3 DNA: TGTGCCAGCAGAATAAGTATAGAGCAGTTCTTC

J gene: TRBJ1-5
clone size: NA
V gene: TRBV20-1
D gene: NA
CDR3 protein: CSARAMGGRARTQHF
CDR3 DNA: TGCAGTGCTAGAGCGATGGGGGGCAGGGCAAGGACCCAGCATTTT

J gene: TRBJ2-1
clone size: NA
V gene: TRBV5-1
D gene: TRBD2
CDR3 protein: CASSSGTSGGNEQFF
CDR3 DNA: TGCGCCAGCAGCTCGGGGACTAGCGGGGGAAATGAGCAGTTCTTC

J gene: TRBJ1-3
clone size: NA
V gene: TRBV7-9
D gene: NA
CDR3 protein: CASRVGSLNTIYF
CDR3 DNA: TGTGCCAGCCGCGTGGGGAGCTTAAACACCATATATTTT

J gene: TRBJ2-3
clone size: many
V gene: TRBV7-3
D gene: NA
CDR3 protein: CASSLTAGKDTQYF
CDR3 DNA: TGTGCCAGCAGCTTAACAGCGGGCAAGGATACGCAGTATTTT

J gene: TRBJ2-3
clone size: NA
V gene: TRBV10-3
D gene: NA
CDR3 protein: CAISEIGDTQYF
CDR3 DNA: TGTGCCATCAGTGAGATAGGAGATACGCAGTATTTT